The 5 T cell receptor beta chains below all came from one sample that was sequenced in a study of a mutant IDH1 vaccine in newly diagnosed glioma. Time point indicated: baseline, week 1 (first vaccination visit). Treatment specified: pre-vaccination baseline after standard-of-care therapy. TCRdb's table, derived via immunoSEQ multiplex PCR, lists solely in-frame clones and lacks some. The data show about 30,000 clones, with approximately 80% seen just once and about 21% held by the top ten. The starting material was PBMCs, obtained from a glioma patient treated with radiotherapy, temozolomide or both. Receptor source: a young man with glioma.

CDR3 DNA: TGCAGTGCTAGAGTCACAGATACGCAGTATTTT. This gives the protein CSARVTDTQYF. The rearrangement joins TRBV20-1 to TRBJ2-3; D not certain. The germline gives CDR1 DFQATT, CDR2 SNEGSKA (reference sequence). Trimming removed 1 base at V and 2 bases at J, with 1 base between. The CDR3 has 11 residues.

V gene TRBV30 combines with J gene TRBJ2-2, with a weak D call TRBD2 (5 bases). The CDR3 is made up of 14 amino acids. In germline, CDR1 is GTSNPN, CDR2 SVGIG (reference sequence). Trimming left V 0 bases short and J 6 bases short, with 11 bases between. The CDR3 coding sequence is TGTGCCTGGAGTGTACTAGGACGGGCCGGGGAGCTGTTTTTT. Translation: CAWSVLGRAGELFF. Based on the CDR3 plus reference TRBV30 and TRBJ2-2, the full variable domain is SQTIHQWPATLVQPVGSPLSLECTVEGTSNPNLYWYRQAAGRGLQLLFYSVGIGQISSEVPQNLSASRPQDRQFILSSKKLLLSDSGFYLCAWSVLGRAGELFFGEGSRLTVL.

The V gene is TRBV28, the J gene TRBJ2-3, with D possibly matching TRBD2 (6 bases). The CDR3 is made up of 15 amino acids. Germline lookup yields CDR1 MDHEN and CDR2 SYDVKM. V lost 6 bases, J lost 0 bases, and 13 bases lay in between. The DNA for the CDR3 is TGTGCCAGCAGCCAGGACGGGGGTAGCACAGATACGCAGTATTTT. Its protein is CASSQDGGSTDTQYF. Filled out from reference TRBV28 and TRBJ2-3, the complete variable domain reads DVKVTQSSRYLVKRTGEKVFLECVQDMDHENMFWYRQDPGLGLRLIYFSYDVKMKEKGDIPEGYSVSREKKERFSLILESASTNQTSMYLCASSQDGGSTDTQYFGPGTRLTVL.

V is TRBV5-1 and J is TRBJ1-2; D possibly corresponds to TRBD1 (5 bases). The CDR3 spans 15 residues. Trimming pared 0 bases from V and 1 base from J, leaving 10 bases between. Germline assignment: CDR1 SGHRS and CDR2 YFSETQ. In nucleotides, the CDR3 is TGCGCCAGCAGCTTGGGCCCGGGGGGTAACTATGGCTACACCTTC. Its protein product is CASSLGPGGNYGYTF.

The genes are TRBV18 and TRBJ1-4; no definite D call. The V gene's germline CDR1 is KGHSH and CDR2 LQKENI. This CDR3 region has 16 residues. Between the trimmed V and J ends, which lost 1 base and 3 bases, there was a span of 12 bases. The CDR3 here is CASSPQALASNEKLFF. The CDR3 DNA follows: TGTGCCAGCTCACCACAGGCCTTAGCCTCTAATGAAAAACTGTTTTTT.